This T cell receptor (beta chain) was sequenced in a study of control samples from healthy donors and cancer patients. The CDR3 totals 11 residues. Trimming cost V 10 bases and J 3 bases, with 9 bases left between them. The germline V gene has CDR1 SNHLY and CDR2 FYNNEI. This clone was observed once. Only in-frame clones appear in the TCRdb table, and some are missing; sequencing was by immunoSEQ multiplex PCR. Found here are around 170,000 clones, 85% to 95% of them singletons; the top ten hold 1.1% to 1.5%. Sequenced input: blood. The chain joins TRBV2 to TRBJ1-1, with D hard to call. This TCR was sampled from a man aged 25 to 45 in good health. The chain's CDR3 is CATRTDTEAFF. In nucleotides, the CDR3 is TGTGCCACCCGAACAGACACTGAAGCTTTCTTT. The full variable domain, its missing parts supplied by reference TRBV2 and TRBJ1-1, is EPEVTQTPSHQVTQMGQEVILRCVPISNHLYFYWYRQILGQKVEFLVSFYNNEISEKSEIFDDQFSVERPDGSNFTLKIRSTKLEDSAMYFCATRTDTEAFFGQGTRLTVV.